A selection of T cell receptor beta chains follows, all from one sample in a study of type 1 regulatory T cells. Via MiXCR, TCRdb re-called the reads, giving one row per CDR3 protein. Of about 68,000 distinct CDR3 sequences in the sample, 55% to 80% were seen once. Antigens of these TCRs are unknown. The source material was cultured T cells, either the whole culture or a sorted T cell fraction (not recorded which). These receptors all come from a human donor in good health. The CDR3 runs from the conserved cysteine through the conserved F or W. Each record gives: V gene, D gene, clone size, J gene, CDR3 DNA, CDR3 protein. A D gene is named only where the DNA matches it firmly. Only some rows state a clone size, as once, few, many or a class for expanded clones.

>TRBV5-5|.|.|TRBJ2-3
TGTGCCAGCAGCCTCGGGCCTGTGGACACAGATACGCAGTATTTT
CASSLGPVDTDTQYF
>TRBV29-1|TRBD2|.|TRBJ2-2
TGCAGCGTCGGTAGCGGGATGAACACCGGGGAGCTGTTTTTT
CSVGSGMNTGELFF
>TRBV5-1|TRBD1|.|TRBJ2-7
TGCGCCAGCAGCTTGTCGACAGGGGGCTACGAGCAGTACTTC
CASSLSTGGYEQYF
>TRBV20-1|.|.|TRBJ1-4
TGCAGTGCTTTTCTGTCGGCGACTAATGAAAAACTGTTTTTT
CSAFLSATNEKLFF
>TRBV20-1|.|few|TRBJ2-7
TGCAGTGCTAGAGTGTCGGGGGTCGAGCAGTACTTC
CSARVSGVEQYF
>TRBV7-2|TRBD2|.|TRBJ2-5
TGTGCCAGCAGCGCCGGACTAGCGGGAGTGGAGACCCAGTACTTC
CASSAGLAGVETQYF
>TRBV4-3|TRBD2|.|TRBJ2-1
TGCGCCAGCAGCCTTGGGCGGGAGGTTGGTGAGCAGTTCTTC
CASSLGREVGEQFF
>TRBV27|TRBD2|few|TRBJ2-3
TGTGCCAGCAGCTTGCGCCTAGCGGGAGAGGCAGATACGCAGTATTTT
CASSLRLAGEADTQYF
>TRBV5-1|.|.|TRBJ2-7
TGCGCCAGCAGCTTGAGGCCAGGGGAATCCTACGAGCAGTACTTC
CASSLRPGESYEQYF
>TRBV18|TRBD1|.|TRBJ2-1
TGTGCCAGCTCACCTGGACAGGGGGCGCGTGAGCAGTTCTTC
CASSPGQGAREQFF
>TRBV15|.|.|TRBJ2-1
TGTGCCACCAGCAGGCTAGGGCAGAATGAGCAGTTCTTC
CATSRLGQNEQFF
>TRBV18|TRBD1|.|TRBJ1-2
TGTGCCAGCTCCCTTACCAGAACCACAGGGGTTTCTAACTATGGCTACACCTTC
CASSLTRTTGVSNYGYTF
>TRBV11-2|.|.|TRBJ2-2
TGTGCCAGCAGCTTGGCCGGGGTGCGGAGGAACACCGGGGAGCTGTTTTTT
CASSLAGVRRNTGELFF
>TRBV20-1|.|few|TRBJ2-7
TGCAGTGCTAGAGTACAGTCCTACGAGCAGTACTTC
CSARVQSYEQYF
>TRBV5-1|.|few|TRBJ2-5
TGCGCCAGCAGCTTGTCTGGTGGATTGGAAGAGACCCAGTACTTC
CASSLSGGLEETQYF
>TRBV20-1|.|.|TRBJ2-1
TGCAGTGCTGACCGGGATAAGGGTGCCAATGAGCAGTTCTTC
CSADRDKGANEQFF
>TRBV5-5|.|.|TRBJ2-5
TGTGCCAGCAGCCGCCGACCCATCGGGGAGACCCAGTACTTC
CASSRRPIGETQYF
>TRBV5-6|.|.|TRBJ1-2
TGTGCCAGCAGCTTCAGGTCCTCAGGAGCCCGCAAGGATGACTACACCTTC
CASSFRSSGARKDDYTF
>TRBV20-1|.|.|TRBJ2-7
TGCAGTGCCCGACCCCCCCAGGGCTACGAGCAGTACTTC
CSARPPQGYEQYF
>TRBV27|TRBD1|.|TRBJ2-3
TGTGCCAGCAATCCCGGGACAGGGCCCGATACGCAGTATTTT
CASNPGTGPDTQYF
>TRBV10-3|TRBD1|few|TRBJ2-7
TGTGCCATCAGTCCTGGAGGGACAGGGCCCCCCGAGCAGTACTTC
CAISPGGTGPPEQYF
>TRBV7-7|.|few|TRBJ2-1
TGTGCCAGCAGCTTCGGGGAGTACAATGAGCAGTTCTTC
CASSFGEYNEQFF
>TRBV3-1|.|.|TRBJ2-2
TGTGCCAGCAGCCAATTTACTGGAACCACCGGGGAGCTGTTTTTT
CASSQFTGTTGELFF
>TRBV5-1|.|.|TRBJ2-2
TGCGCCAGCAGCTGGACAGCCGAACGACCTAACACCGGGGAGCTGTTTTTT
CASSWTAERPNTGELFF
>TRBV24-1|.|once|TRBJ2-1
TGTGCCACCGAGGGAATATCCTACAATGAGCAGTTCTTC
CATEGISYNEQFF
>TRBV20-1|.|few|TRBJ2-2
TGCAGTGCTAGCAAAGCGGGGCAGGGGACCGGGGAGCTGTTTTTT
CSASKAGQGTGELFF
>TRBV28|.|few|TRBJ1-4
TGTGCCAGCAGTCTCACCTTAGTGAATGAAAAACTGTTTTTT
CASSLTLVNEKLFF
>TRBV4-3|.|.|TRBJ2-2
TGCGCCAGCAGCCAAGTGGGCGGCACCGGGGGGCTGTTTTTT
CASSQVGGTGGLFF
>TRBV24-1|TRBD1|.|TRBJ1-5
TGTGCCACCAGTGCCCGGACAGGGGAGCCCCAGCATTTT
CATSARTGEPQHF
>TRBV4-3|.|once|TRBJ2-2
TGCGCCAGCAGCCAAGATATGGGGGCCACCGGGGAGCTGTTTTTT
CASSQDMGATGELFF
>TRBV5-1|.|few|TRBJ2-5
TGCGCCAGCAAACTAGGAAGTCAAGAGACCCAGTACTTC
CASKLGSQETQYF
>TRBV6-2/TRBV6-3|.|.|TRBJ2-1
TGTGCCGTCGACAGTCGACTAGGAAGCTTCTCCTACAATGAGCAGTTCTTC
CAVDSRLGSFSYNEQFF
>TRBV7-6|.|.|TRBJ1-1
TGTGCCAGCAGCTTAGTACAACAGGGAAATACTGAAGCTTTCTTT
CASSLVQQGNTEAFF
>TRBV6-1|TRBD2|.|TRBJ2-1
TGTGCCAGCAGAGGAAGGGGACTAGCGGACTACAATGAGCAGTTCTTC
CASRGRGLADYNEQFF
>TRBV4-1|.|.|TRBJ2-5
TGCGCCAGCAGCCAAGACCCCGGGGCCAGGGCCGGGACCCAGTACTTC
CASSQDPGARAGTQYF
>TRBV18|TRBD2|.|TRBJ2-1
TGTGCCAGCTCACCATACACTAGCGGGAGTTTGAATGAGCAGTTCTTC
CASSPYTSGSLNEQFF
>TRBV4-2|.|.|TRBJ2-1
TGTGCCAGCAGCCAAGCATTCGGGCCTAGCTCCTACAATGAGCAGTTCTTC
CASSQAFGPSSYNEQFF
>TRBV3-1|.|.|TRBJ1-1
TGTGCCAGCAGCCAGGGGCCGGGACGCAGGTCATCCTCGAACGCTGAAGCTTTCTTT
CASSQGPGRRSSSNAEAFF
>TRBV7-3|.|few|TRBJ2-1
TGTGCCAGCAGCTTAAGCAGGGACAATGAGCAGTTCTTC
CASSLSRDNEQFF
>TRBV5-1|.|.|TRBJ2-7
TGCGCCAGCAGCTTTCGAGGCTCCTACGAGCAGTACTTC
CASSFRGSYEQYF
>TRBV20-1|TRBD2|.|TRBJ2-7
TGCAGTGCTATCACGGGACTAGCGGGAGGAGCCTACGAGCAGTACTTC
CSAITGLAGGAYEQYF
>TRBV11-2|TRBD2|few|TRBJ2-7
TGTGCCAGCAGCTTTAGTAGCGGGAGCAGGTACGAGCAGTACTTC
CASSFSSGSRYEQYF
>TRBV20-1|.|once|TRBJ2-7
TGCAGTGCTAGTGGTAGCGAATCTTTCTCCTACGAGCAGTACTTC
CSASGSESFSYEQYF
>TRBV18|TRBD1|.|TRBJ1-4
TGTGCCAGCTCACGAGGAGGACAGGATGAAAAACTGTTTTTT
CASSRGGQDEKLFF
>TRBV29-1|TRBD1|.|TRBJ1-1
TGCAGCTTCTCAGGGGGCGCGAGAGTCAACACTGAAGCTTTCTTT
CSFSGGARVNTEAFF
>TRBV3-1|TRBD1|.|TRBJ1-6
TGTGCCAGCAGCCCGATACAAGGGGGCGGATCACCCCTCCACTTT
CASSPIQGGGSPLHF
>TRBV6-6|.|.|TRBJ2-3
TGTGCCAGCAGTTACGCCCAGGGGTCCGGAGATACGCAGTATTTT
CASSYAQGSGDTQYF
>TRBV5-1|TRBD2|.|TRBJ2-1
TGCGCCAGCAGCTTGGCGACTAGCGGGACGAATGAGCAGTTCTTC
CASSLATSGTNEQFF
>TRBV19|.|.|TRBJ2-7
TGTGCCAGTAGTCCCCAGACAGGCCATACGTCCTACGAGCAGTACTTC
CASSPQTGHTSYEQYF
>TRBV5-1|.|few|TRBJ2-7
TGCGCCAGCAGCCTCCAGTCCTACGAGCAGTACTTC
CASSLQSYEQYF
>TRBV5-1|TRBD1|.|TRBJ2-1
TGCGCCAGCAGCGCCGGGACAGGGACTAAGCAGTTCTTC
CASSAGTGTKQFF
>TRBV4-2|TRBD2|.|TRBJ2-1
TGTGCCAGCAGCCCAAGACCTAGCGGGAGGGTCATCGGTGAGCAGTTCTTC
CASSPRPSGRVIGEQFF